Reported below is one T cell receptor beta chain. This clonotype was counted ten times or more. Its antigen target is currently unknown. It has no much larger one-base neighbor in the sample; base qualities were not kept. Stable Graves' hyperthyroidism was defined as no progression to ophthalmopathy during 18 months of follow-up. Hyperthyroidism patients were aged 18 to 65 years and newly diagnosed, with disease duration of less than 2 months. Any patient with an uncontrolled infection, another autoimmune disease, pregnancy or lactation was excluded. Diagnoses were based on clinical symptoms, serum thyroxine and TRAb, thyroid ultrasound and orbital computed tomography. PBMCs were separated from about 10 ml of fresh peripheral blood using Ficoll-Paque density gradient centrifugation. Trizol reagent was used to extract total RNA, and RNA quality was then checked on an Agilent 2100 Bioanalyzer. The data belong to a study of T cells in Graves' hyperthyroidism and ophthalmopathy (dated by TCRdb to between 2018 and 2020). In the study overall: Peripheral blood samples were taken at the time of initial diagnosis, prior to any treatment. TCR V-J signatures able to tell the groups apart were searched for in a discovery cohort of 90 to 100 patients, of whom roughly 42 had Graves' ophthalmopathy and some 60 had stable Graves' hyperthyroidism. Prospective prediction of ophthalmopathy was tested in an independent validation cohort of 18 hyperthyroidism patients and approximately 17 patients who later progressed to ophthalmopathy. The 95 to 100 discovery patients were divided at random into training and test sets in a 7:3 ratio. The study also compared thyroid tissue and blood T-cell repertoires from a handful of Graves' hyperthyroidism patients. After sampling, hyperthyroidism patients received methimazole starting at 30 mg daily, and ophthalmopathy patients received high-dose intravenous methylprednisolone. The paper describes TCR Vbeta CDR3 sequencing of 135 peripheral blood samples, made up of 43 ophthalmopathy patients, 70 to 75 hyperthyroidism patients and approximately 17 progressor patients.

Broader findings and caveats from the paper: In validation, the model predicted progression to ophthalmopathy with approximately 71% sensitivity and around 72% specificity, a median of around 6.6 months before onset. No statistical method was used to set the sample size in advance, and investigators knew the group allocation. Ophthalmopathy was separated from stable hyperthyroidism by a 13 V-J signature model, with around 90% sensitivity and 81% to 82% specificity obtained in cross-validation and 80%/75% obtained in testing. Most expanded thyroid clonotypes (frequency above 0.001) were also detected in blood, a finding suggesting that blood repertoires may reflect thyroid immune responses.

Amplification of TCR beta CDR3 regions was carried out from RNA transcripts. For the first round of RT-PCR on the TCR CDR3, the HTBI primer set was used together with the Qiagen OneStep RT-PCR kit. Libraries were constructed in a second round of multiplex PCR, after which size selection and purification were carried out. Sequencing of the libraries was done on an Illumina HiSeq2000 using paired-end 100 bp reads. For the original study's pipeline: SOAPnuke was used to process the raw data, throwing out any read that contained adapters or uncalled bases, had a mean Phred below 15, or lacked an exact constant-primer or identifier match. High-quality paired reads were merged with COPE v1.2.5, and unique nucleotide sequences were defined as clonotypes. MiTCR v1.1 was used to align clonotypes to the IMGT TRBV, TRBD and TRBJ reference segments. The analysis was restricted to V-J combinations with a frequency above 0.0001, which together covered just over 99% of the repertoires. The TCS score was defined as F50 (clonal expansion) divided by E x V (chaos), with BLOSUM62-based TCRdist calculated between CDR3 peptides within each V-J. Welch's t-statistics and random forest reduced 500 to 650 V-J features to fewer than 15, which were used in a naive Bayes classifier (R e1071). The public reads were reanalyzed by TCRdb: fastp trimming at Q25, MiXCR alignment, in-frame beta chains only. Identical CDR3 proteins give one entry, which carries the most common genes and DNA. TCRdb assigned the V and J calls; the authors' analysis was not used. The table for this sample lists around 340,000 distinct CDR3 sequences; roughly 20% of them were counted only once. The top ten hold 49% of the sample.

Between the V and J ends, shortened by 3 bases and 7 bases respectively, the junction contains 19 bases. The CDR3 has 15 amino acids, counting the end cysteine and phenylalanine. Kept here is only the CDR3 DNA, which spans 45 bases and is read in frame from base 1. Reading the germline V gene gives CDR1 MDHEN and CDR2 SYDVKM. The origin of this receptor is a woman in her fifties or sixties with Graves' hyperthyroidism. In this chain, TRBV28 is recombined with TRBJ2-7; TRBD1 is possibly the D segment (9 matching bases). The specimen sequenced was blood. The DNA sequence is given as TGTGCCAGCAGTTTCGCCGGGACAGGGACTAGGGAGCAGTACTTC. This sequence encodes CASSFAGTGTREQYF.